This passage covers 25 T cell receptor beta chains from one sample sequenced in a study of cytomegalovirus exposure and HLA in healthy donors (dated by TCRdb to 2016 to 2017). The method was the immunoSEQ multiplex PCR assay. For the multiplex PCR, a mixture combining 60 forward primers for TCR Vbeta segments and 13 reverse primers for TCR Jbeta segments was used. TCRdb took over this immuneACCESS table, retaining in-frame rearrangements with V and J assigned. Such tables are incomplete; in checked studies, under half of the missing clones stem from an unresolved V gene, and the remainder is unexplained. The sample table records about 140,000 clones; 75% of these occur just once. Of the sample, 3.3% falls within the top ten clones. The sample taken for sequencing was PBMCs. These receptors were obtained from a man in his forties in good health and CMV-seronegative.

The rearrangement links TRBV5-1 to TRBJ1-2; D gene ambiguous. This CDR3 is 15 amino acids long. The germline V gene encodes CDR1 SGHRS and CDR2 YFSETQ. Trimming pared 0 bases from V and 5 bases from J, leaving 14 bases between. The CDR3 DNA reads as TGCGCCAGCAGCTTGGGGGCGACCCCCGCTTATGGCTACACCTTC. This gives the protein CASSLGATPAYGYTF.

The V and J genes are TRBV7-8 and TRBJ2-3; 8 bases are a match to TRBD2. V trimming: 4 bases; J trimming: 2 bases; junction bases outside the gene matches: 8. The CDR3 covers 16 residues. Germline V CDR1 and CDR2: SGHVS, FQNEAQ. The CDR3 DNA reads as TGTGCCAGCAGCTCCCGCGGGGGGTTTATCACAGATACGCAGTATTTT. It is translated as CASSSRGGFITDTQYF.

The chain recombines TRBV14 with TRBJ1-1, with 7 bases aligning to TRBD1. There are 15 residues in the CDR3. CDR1 SGHDN and CDR2 FVKESK come from the germline V gene. V lost 2 bases and J lost 1; bases outside the gene matches: 4. The CDR3 is CASSQLGQWNTEAFF. The CDR3 DNA reads as TGTGCCAGCAGCCAACTGGGACAGTGGAACACTGAAGCTTTCTTT.

The chain carries TRBV5-4 and TRBJ2-7, with 12 positions matching TRBD2. Germline V gene lookup returns CDR1 SGHNT and CDR2 YYREEE (reference sequence). The trim removed 3 bases at V and 1 base at J, leaving 2 bases unmatched. This CDR3 region has 15 residues. CDR3 nucleotides: TGTGCCAGCAGCTGGACTAGCGGGGTGTCCTACGAGCAGTACTTC. Amino acids: CASSWTSGVSYEQYF.

This rearrangement joins TRBV19 to TRBJ1-1, with 7 bases identical to TRBD1. This CDR3 contains 17 residues. The germline V gene encodes CDR1 LNHDA and CDR2 SQIVND (reference sequence). J lost 1 base, V lost 5 bases, and 13 bases had no gene match. As DNA, the CDR3 is TGTGCCAGTAGTTCACCGACAGGGTACTACGAGAACACTGAAGCTTTCTTT. Translation: CASSSPTGYYENTEAFF. Together with reference TRBV19 and TRBJ1-1, the CDR3 gives the full variable domain: DGGITQSPKYLFRKEGQNVTLSCEQNLNHDAMYWYRQDPGQGLRLIYYSQIVNDFQKGDIAEGYSVSREKKESFPLTVTSAQKNPTAFYLCASSSPTGYYENTEAFFGQGTRLTVV.

This chain connects TRBV9 to TRBJ1-2, with D perhaps TRBD1 (5 bases). V lost 3 bases, J lost 2 bases, and 14 bases lay in between. The CDR3 runs to 15 residues. Germline V gives CDR1 SGDLS, CDR2 YYNGEE. Written as DNA, the CDR3 is TGTGCCAGCAGCGCGACCGTTGGGGGGAACTATGGCTACACCTTC. Its translation is CASSATVGGNYGYTF.

The chain carries TRBV9 and TRBJ2-7, with TRBD2 matching over 9 bases. V was pared by 0 bases and J by 0 bases, with 10 bases of the junction left unmatched. Per germline, CDR1 SGDLS and CDR2 YYNGEE. The CDR3 consists of 18 residues. CDR3 in amino acids: CASSVGLAGSSSSYEQYF. The CDR3 DNA reads TGTGCCAGCAGCGTAGGCCTAGCGGGGTCCTCTAGCTCCTACGAGCAGTACTTC.

V gene TRBV4-3 combines with J gene TRBJ2-5, with D perhaps matching TRBD2 (6 bases). Per germline, CDR1 LGHNA and CDR2 YSLEER. V lost 5 bases and J lost 4, with 14 bases in between. The CDR3 loop spans 14 amino acids. CDR3 amino acids: CASSATRSLETQYF. CDR3 nucleotide sequence: TGCGCCAGCAGCGCGACTAGAAGTTTAGAGACCCAGTACTTC.

V gene TRBV6-7 combines with J gene TRBJ2-2; 8 nucleotides line up with TRBD2. TRBV6-7 is designated an ORF whose function remains uncertain. The CDR3 is 17 residues long. CDR3 in DNA: TGTGTTTCCTGCACTAGCGGAGTACTTGTCAACACCGGGGAGCTGTTTTTT. Its protein product is CVSCTSGVLVNTGELFF.

The gene calls are TRBV28 and TRBJ2-7; 11 bases are shared with TRBD1. Unmatched junction bases numbered 5, after V lost 7 bases and J lost 3 bases. From germline, CDR1 is MDHEN and CDR2 SYDVKM. The CDR3 is made up of 14 amino acids. DNA of the CDR3: TGTGCCAGCATGGAGGGACAGGGGGGCTACGAGCAGTACTTC. Its translation is CASMEGQGGYEQYF.

This clone appeared once. The chain uses TRBV19 and TRBJ1-1, with 8 bases matching TRBD1. The CDR3 spans 15 residues. V lost 3 bases and J lost 4; bases outside the gene matches: 7. The germline V gene encodes CDR1 LNHDA and CDR2 SQIVND (reference sequence). Here the CDR3 reads CASSIGAGGVTEAFF. In DNA, the CDR3 is TGTGCCAGTAGTATCGGGGCAGGGGGCGTCACTGAAGCTTTCTTT.

The chain recombines TRBV7-6 with TRBJ2-7; no clear D. The CDR3 sequence is 9 residues long. Per germline, CDR1 SGHVS and CDR2 FNYEAQ. With 10 bases removed from V and 2 bases from J, the gap between germline ends came to 3 bases. CDR3 nucleotides: TGTGCCACGGCCTACGAGCAGTACTTC. As protein: CATAYEQYF.

The chain has TRBV28 and TRBJ1-6, with D possibly TRBD1 on 5 matching bases. The CDR3 runs 18 residues. The germline V gene has CDR1 MDHEN and CDR2 SYDVKM. V was trimmed by 5 bases and J by 6 bases, leaving 23 bases between them. This chain's CDR3 is CASSPLGQDKGGNSPLHF. CDR3 nucleotide sequence: TGTGCCAGCAGTCCCTTAGGACAAGACAAGGGTGGTAATTCACCCCTCCACTTT.

The V call is TRBV11-2, the J call TRBJ2-3; 9 bases agree with TRBD2. Germline CDR1 SGHAT, CDR2 FQNNGV. With V trimmed by 2 bases and J by 5 bases, 14 bases remained unmatched. CDR3 length equals 18 residues. The CDR3 spells CASSLYNPRGGAIDTQYF. As DNA, the CDR3 is TGTGCCAGCAGCTTATATAACCCCCGCGGGGGGGCCATAGATACGCAGTATTTT.

In regard to this clone: Other DNA variants within this sample encode the same CDR3. This chain joins TRBV19 and TRBJ2-1; 8 nucleotides align to TRBD1. V lost 9 bases, J lost 4 bases, and 5 bases stayed unmatched. CDR3 length: 13 amino acids. CDR1 is LNHDA, CDR2 SQIVND, per germline (reference sequence). The CDR3 region has the DNA TGTGCCAGCGGACAGGGCCTATACAATGAGCAGTTCTTC. It yields the protein CASGQGLYNEQFF.

The chain combines TRBV4-1 with TRBJ1-2, with unresolved D. The CDR3 length is 16 residues. Trimming pared 0 bases from V and 0 bases from J, leaving 11 bases between. Germline V gene data show CDR1 as MGHRA and CDR2 as YSYEKL. Here the CDR3 DNA reads TGCGCCAGCAGCCAAGATTCGCGGAAAGCTAACTATGGCTACACCTTC. Residues: CASSQDSRKANYGYTF.

V and J are TRBV18 and TRBJ1-2, with TRBD1 identical over 8 bases. This CDR3 has 17 amino acids. Looked up from germline, CDR1 is KGHSH and CDR2 is LQKENI. The V segment lost 2 bases and the J segment 4 bases; nucleotides outside the gene matches: 12. Here the CDR3 reads CASSPVGQDLFAYGYTF. In nucleotides, the CDR3 is TGTGCCAGCTCACCAGTGGGACAGGACCTTTTCGCCTATGGCTACACCTTC. Combining the CDR3 with reference TRBV18 and TRBJ1-2 gives the whole variable domain NAGVMQNPRHLVRRRGQEARLRCSPMKGHSHVYWYRQLPEEGLKFMVYLQKENIIDESGMPKERFSAEFPKEGPSILRIQQVVRGDSAAYFCASSPVGQDLFAYGYTFGSGTRLTVV.

The chain is built from TRBV5-4 and TRBJ2-2, with 10 nucleotides matching TRBD1. The CDR3 is 15 amino acids. Germline V gene data show CDR1 as SGHNT and CDR2 as YYREEE (reference sequence). V was pared by 4 bases and J by 5 bases, with 5 bases of the junction left unmatched. The CDR3 DNA reads as TGTGCCAGCAGCGCCGGGACAGGGGAAACCGGGGAGCTGTTTTTT. Amino acid sequence: CASSAGTGETGELFF. Full variable domain (rest looked up from reference TRBV5-4 and TRBJ2-2): ETGVTQSPTHLIKTRGQQVTLRCSSQSGHNTVSWYQQALGQGPQFIFQYYREEENGRGNFPPRFSGLQFPNYSSELNVNALELDDSALYLCASSAGTGETGELFFGEGSRLTVL.

Written as DNA, the CDR3 is TGCGCCAGCAGCTTGGTACCAGGACAAGAGACCCAGTACTTC. Protein: CASSLVPGQETQYF. The chain has TRBV5-1 and TRBJ2-5; no clear D. V was trimmed by 0 bases and J by 2 bases, leaving 8 bases between them. The V gene's germline CDR1 is SGHRS and CDR2 YFSETQ. The CDR3 loop spans 14 amino acids.

This clone was observed once. The chain uses TRBV4-1 and TRBJ2-1; possibly TRBD2 for D (6 bases). The CDR3 is made up of 15 amino acids. Germline V lookup: CDR1 MGHRA, CDR2 YSYEKL. V lost 2 bases and J 7 bases, leaving 15 bases between the germline ends. This chain's CDR3 is CASSQRLLARNEQFF. As DNA, the CDR3 is TGCGCCAGCAGCCAAAGGTTGCTAGCGAGGAATGAGCAGTTCTTC.

J is TRBJ1-1 and V is TRBV4-1; D uncertain. Trimming pared 2 bases from V and 4 bases from J, leaving 8 bases between. The CDR3 has 13 amino acids. From germline, CDR1 is MGHRA and CDR2 YSYEKL. CDR3 in amino acids: CASSQWTGTEAFF. In DNA, the CDR3 is TGCGCCAGCAGCCAATGGACTGGCACTGAAGCTTTCTTT.

The V and J genes are TRBV6-5 and TRBJ1-5; TRBD1 matches 9 bases. The CDR3 is made up of 14 amino acids. The V and J ends lost 6 bases and 7 bases, in that order; junction bases with no gene match: 7. Germline CDR1 MNHEY, CDR2 SVGAGI. The CDR3 spells CASSRTGERQPQHF. The CDR3 DNA reads as TGTGCCAGCAGCCGGACAGGGGAGCGCCAGCCCCAGCATTTT.

This chain links TRBV28 with TRBJ2-7; D perhaps matches TRBD1 (6 bases). The CDR3 extends over 14 amino acids. V gave up 6 bases and J gave up 5 bases, with 17 bases separating them. Germline V CDR1 and CDR2: MDHEN, SYDVKM. This CDR3 is CASSTLTGLDEQYF. CDR3 nucleotide sequence: TGTGCCAGCAGCACATTAACAGGGCTGGACGAGCAGTACTTC. The full variable domain, completed using reference TRBV28 and TRBJ2-7, is DVKVTQSSRYLVKRTGEKVFLECVQDMDHENMFWYRQDPGLGLRLIYFSYDVKMKEKGDIPEGYSVSREKKERFSLILESASTNQTSMYLCASSTLTGLDEQYFGPGTRLTVT.

The table lists this clone with a few counts. The V call is TRBV18, the J call TRBJ1-3; 9 bases agree with TRBD1. Germline V gives CDR1 KGHSH, CDR2 LQKENI. The junction had 5 bases not matched to a gene; V was cut back by 3 bases and J by 2 bases. The CDR3 runs 16 residues. CDR3 coding DNA: TGTGCCAGCTCACCGCCGACAGGGGGAACTGGAAACACCATATATTTT. Protein: CASSPPTGGTGNTIYF. The entire variable domain, with the rest obtained from reference TRBV18 and TRBJ1-3, is as follows: NAGVMQNPRHLVRRRGQEARLRCSPMKGHSHVYWYRQLPEEGLKFMVYLQKENIIDESGMPKERFSAEFPKEGPSILRIQQVVRGDSAAYFCASSPPTGGTGNTIYFGEGSWLTVV.

This rearrangement joins TRBV7-2 to TRBJ2-5; 8 positions agree with TRBD1. CDR1 is SGHTA, CDR2 FQGNSA, per germline. The ends lost 1 base at V and 5 bases at J; junction bases unmatched: 9. The CDR3 length is 16 residues. In nucleotides, the CDR3 is TGTGCCAGCAGCTTAGTTTTTGTCAGGGGGCGCGAGACCCAGTACTTC. Encoded protein: CASSLVFVRGRETQYF.